This TCR beta chain was obtained from a study of T-cell memory formation after mild COVID-19 (dated by TCRdb to the early 2020s). In terms of the full investigation: TCR sequence clusters from the two donors were largely donor specific. In two donors, T-cell clones that expanded and contracted after mild COVID-19 were followed by sequencing TCRalpha and TCRbeta repertoires longitudinally. The cohort was made up of two young adult volunteers, one female and one male, who were previously healthy.

The CDR3 starts with the cysteine, ends with the phenylalanine, and has 13 residues. CDR3 DNA is the only sequence kept; it has 39 bases, read in frame from the first base. V is shortened by 3 bases, J by 6 bases, and the region joining them spans 8 bases. The reads were generated on an Illumina NovaSeq 6000. Using 5'RACE with constant-segment primers, TCRalpha and TCRbeta cDNA libraries were constructed, with sample barcodes and unique molecular identifiers added in the process. Trizol reagent was used to extract RNA from every sample. Libraries were amplified in two PCR steps, with a second sample barcode and Illumina TruSeq adapters added in the second step. Libraries were sequenced on an Illumina NovaSeq with 2 x 150 bp paired-end reads. Under the source paper's analysis protocol: The reads were demultiplexed and collapsed into UMI-guided consensus sequences using migec v1.2.7. With mixcr v2.1.11, UMI consensuses were aligned to TRA and TRB V and J templates and assembled into clonotypes. A clonotype was counted as expanded or contracted only if both edgeR and NoisET called the change significant, with noise models trained on biological replicates. For edgeR calls, the cutoffs were a false discovery rate-adjusted p below 0.01 and a log2 fold-change threshold of 1. As an exploratory analysis of dynamics, max-normalized trajectories of the 1000 most abundant clonotypes were examined with PCA combined with hierarchical clustering. The CD4 or CD8 phenotype of responding clones was assigned using the separately sequenced CD4+ and CD8+ repertoires. The public reads were reprocessed in TCRdb via fastp at Q25 and MiXCR, keeping in-frame beta chains. Merged by CDR3 protein, the rows form single entries marked with the most common genes and DNA. TCRdb, not the original authors, processed these V and J calls. The sample records approximately 300,000 distinct CDR3 sequences, 7% to 10% of which are singletons. The biggest ten clones account for about 20% of the sample.

This clonotype occurred many times. No cognate antigen has been identified for it. Per-base quality was not reported, and no clone a single base away is much larger than it. Ficoll-Paque density gradient centrifugation was the method used to isolate PBMCs. Here is what the overall study found, with its caveats: Clones contracting from day 15 to 85 had balanced CD4/CD8 phenotypes, while a second wave expanding from day 15 to 37 was biased towards CD4+. SARS-CoV-2 specificity was not confirmed for the second-wave clones peaking on day 37. The study included only a couple of mild cases, and larger cohorts that include severe cases with pre-infection samples were judged to be necessary. Contracting CD4+ clones turned up mainly in the CM and EM memory subsets, whereas EMRA was where CD8+ clones were enriched. Some responding clones were detected in pre-infection memory, which suggested that pre-existing cross-reactive memory T cells had joined the SARS-CoV-2 response.

This sequence originates from a man aged 18 to 30 who had mild COVID-19 (a few samples of this study predate the infection). The sample titles of this study are shuffled in the database, so cell type and time point are left out; the donor was told from shared clones. The sequenced material came from PBMCs or a T cell subset sorted from them (not recorded which). Rearrangement joined TRBV12-3 or TRBV12-4 to TRBJ2-2; the D element might be TRBD1 or TRBD2, as each aligns at 6 bases. The CDR3 reads as follows: CASSFRGPGELFF. The DNA is as follows: TGTGCCAGCAGTTTCCGGGGGCCCGGGGAGCTGTTTTTT.